The clone carrying this TCR beta chain showed up just a few times. What it binds is unknown. From germline, CDR1 is LGHNA and CDR2 YNFKEQ. Trimming left V 4 bases short and J 5 bases short, with 11 bases between. The CDR3 extends over 14 amino acids. This specimen belongs to a study of beta chain features in type 1 diabetes. Points from the study as a whole: Shorter TCRB CDR3s, moderately but significantly so, were found in Type 1 diabetes patients in all four CD4+ subsets.

As every portion of the isolated RNA was reverse transcribed, the sequencing read expressed TCRB transcripts. Some clones are missing from TCRdb's copy, which holds only in-frame ones; the method was immunoSEQ multiplex PCR. The sample lists over 150,000 clones; about 9.3% were seen once. The TCR comes from a man aged 30-40 years with type 1 diabetes. The chain employs TRBV4-2 and TRBJ2-2; D ambiguous. The sequenced sample was central memory CD4+ T cells from blood. CDR3 nucleotides: TGTGCCAGCAGCCCCCCTTTAGAGACCGGGGAGCTGTTTTTT. Amino acids: CASSPPLETGELFF.